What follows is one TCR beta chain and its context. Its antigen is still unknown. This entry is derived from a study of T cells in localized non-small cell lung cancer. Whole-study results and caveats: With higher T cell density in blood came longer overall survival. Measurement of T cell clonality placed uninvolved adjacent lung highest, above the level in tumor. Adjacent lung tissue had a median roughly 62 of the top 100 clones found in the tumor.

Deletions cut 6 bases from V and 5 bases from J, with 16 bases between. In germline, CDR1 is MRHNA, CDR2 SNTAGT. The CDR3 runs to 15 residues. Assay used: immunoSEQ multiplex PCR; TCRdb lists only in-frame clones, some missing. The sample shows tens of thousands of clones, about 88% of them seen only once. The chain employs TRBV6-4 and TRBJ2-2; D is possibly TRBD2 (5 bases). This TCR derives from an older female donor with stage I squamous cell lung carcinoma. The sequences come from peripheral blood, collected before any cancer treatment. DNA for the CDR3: TGTGCCAGCAGCCATGGACTGGGAGTGACCGGGGAGCTGTTTTTT. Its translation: CASSHGLGVTGELFF.